The T cell receptor (beta chain) under discussion was sequenced for a study of blood T cell repertoires in COVID-19. Study details: PBMCs, B-cell-depleted T cells, or T cells were the source of the cDNA or gDNA that made up the material.

Germline V lookup: CDR1 LGHDT, CDR2 YNNKEL (reference sequence). With 9 bases removed from V and 4 bases from J, the gap between germline ends came to 10 bases. The CDR3 consists of 12 residues. Sequencing used immunoSEQ multiplex PCR; TCRdb keeps in-frame clones, though not all of them. In the table there are 71,000 or so clones, less than 90% of which are singletons. The sample comprised peripheral blood. This clonotype originated in a man older than 75 in a cohort sampled during active COVID-19. V and J are TRBV3-1 (or the pseudogene TRBV3-2) and TRBJ1-5; D remains ambiguous. The CDR3 DNA reads TGTGCCAGGGACTACAAGAATCAGCCCCAGCATTTT. It is translated as CARDYKNQPQHF.